Each of the 8 T cell receptor beta chains below was sequenced from the same sample in a study of cytomegalovirus exposure and HLA in healthy donors. PCR involved 60 Vbeta and 13 Jbeta primers. The protocol was immunoSEQ multiplex PCR, while the TCRdb copy is restricted to in-frame clones and leaves out a portion. The listing records 45,000 to 55,000 clones. Sequencing was performed on PBMCs. The source of these receptors is a woman aged 50 to 60 in good health and CMV-seropositive.

Turning to this clone: At one of its ends the junction is not consistent with the germline gene, which may arise from a read error. The chain has TRBV6-5 and TRBJ2-7, with D perhaps matching TRBD2 (6 bases). The CDR3 loop spans 13 amino acids. The germline gives CDR1 MNHEY, CDR2 SVGAGI. CDR3 loop: CASNRDSAYEQHF. CDR3 nucleotide sequence: TGTGCCAGCAACCGGGACTCGGCCTACGAGCAGCACTTC.

This chain joins TRBV7-9 and TRBJ2-1; 12 bases line up with TRBD2. The CDR3 totals 19 residues. Trimming removed 5 bases from V and 7 bases from J; junction bases left unmatched: 18. Germline CDR1 and CDR2: SEHNR and FQNEAQ (reference sequence). The CDR3 protein is CASSRSSGRAMGGWNEQFF. In nucleotides, the CDR3 is TGTGCCAGCAGCCGTTCTAGCGGGAGGGCGATGGGAGGGTGGAATGAGCAGTTCTTC.

The V call is TRBV4-1, the J call TRBJ1-2; D may be TRBD1 (6 bases). This CDR3 contains 17 residues. Between the trimmed V and J ends, which lost 2 bases and 4 bases, there was a span of 20 bases. Looked up from germline, CDR1 is MGHRA and CDR2 is YSYEKL. CDR3 nucleotides: TGCGCCAGCAGCCAACCCCGGGACAAGTGGGAAGGCTATGGCTACACCTTC. Its protein is CASSQPRDKWEGYGYTF.

The rearrangement joins TRBV29-1 to TRBJ2-2; unclear D gene. Trimming pared 4 bases from V and 6 bases from J, leaving 9 bases between. Germline V gene lookup returns CDR1 SQVTM and CDR2 ANQGSEA. The CDR3 is 12 residues long. The CDR3 sequence is CSVGTPPGELFF. CDR3 nucleotide sequence: TGCAGCGTTGGAACACCGCCCGGGGAGCTGTTTTTT.

The chain couples TRBV15 to TRBJ1-4, with a weak D call TRBD1 (6 bases). CDR3 length: 13 amino acids. V was pared by 0 bases and J by 8 bases, with 7 bases between. The germline gives CDR1 LNHNV, CDR2 YYDKDF (reference sequence). CDR3 DNA: TGTGCCACCAGCAGAGATCAGGGGGAAAAACTGTTTTTT. It codes for CATSRDQGEKLFF. The full variable domain, completed using reference TRBV15 and TRBJ1-4, is DAMVIQNPRYQVTQFGKPVTLSCSQTLNHNVMYWYQQKSSQAPKLLFHYYDKDFNNEADTPDNFQSRRPNTSFCFLDIRSPGLGDTAMYLCATSRDQGEKLFFGSGTQLSVL.

The J gene is TRBJ2-1, the V gene TRBV7-3; 11 bases are shared with TRBD2. Germline loops: CDR1 SGHTA, CDR2 FQGTGA. The CDR3 consists of 15 residues. J gave up 6 bases and V 2 bases, and 3 bases lay outside the gene matches. Here the CDR3 reads CASSLRLAGGNEQFF. CDR3 nucleotides: TGTGCCAGCAGCTTACGTCTAGCGGGGGGCAATGAGCAGTTCTTC.

The chain uses TRBV5-5 and TRBJ1-1; D is perhaps TRBD1 (6 bases). The V end was cut by 0 bases, the J end by 5 bases, with 11 bases between. The germline CDR1 and CDR2 sequences are SGHKS and YYEKEE (reference sequence). This CDR3 has 14 residues. CDR3: CASSLEQGNTEAFF. The CDR3 DNA reads as TGTGCCAGCAGCTTGGAACAGGGTAATACTGAAGCTTTCTTT.

This chain links TRBV5-6 with TRBJ2-2; D is ambiguous. Trimming pared 2 bases from V and 0 bases from J, leaving 11 bases between. The length of the CDR3 is 16 residues. Germline loops: CDR1 SGHDT, CDR2 YYEEEE. The CDR3 DNA sequence: TGTGCCAGCAGCTTCGAATGGCAGGCGAACACCGGGGAGCTGTTTTTT. Its translation is CASSFEWQANTGELFF.